This is a list of T cell receptor beta chains from one sample in a study of blood T cell repertoires in COVID-19. Assay: immunoSEQ multiplex PCR; the TCRdb copy retains only in-frame clones and omits some. The sample consists of 70,000 to 90,000 clones, 75% to 85% of them appearing once. Input material: peripheral blood. The receptors stem from a human donor in a cohort sampled during active COVID-19. The CDR3 runs from the conserved cysteine through the conserved F or W. Each record gives: clone size, J gene, V gene, D gene, CDR3 protein, CDR3 DNA. The D gene is left open where the match is weak. Where a row states a size, it is once, few, many or the class of an expanded clone; other rows omit it.

>few|TRBJ1-1|TRBV9|NA
CASSARQVLDTEAFF
TGTGCCAGCAGCGCCCGACAGGTCTTGGACACTGAAGCTTTCTTT
>NA|TRBJ2-7|TRBV4-2|NA
CASSQAGGRDEQYF
TGTGCCAGCAGCCAAGCAGGGGGGCGCGACGAGCAGTACTTC
>NA|TRBJ2-5|TRBV5-4|NA
CASSLAQQETQYF
TGTGCCAGCAGCTTGGCCCAGCAAGAGACCCAGTACTTC
>NA|TRBJ2-1|TRBV4-1|NA
CASSPRTTLYNEQFF
TGCGCCAGCAGCCCTAGGACTACCTTATACAATGAGCAGTTCTTC
>NA|TRBJ2-1|TRBV11-2|TRBD2
CASSPLVAGVGEQFF
TGTGCCAGCAGCCCCTTGGTAGCGGGAGTTGGGGAGCAGTTCTTC
>NA|TRBJ2-3|TRBV28|TRBD1
CASSSRQGGPDTQYF
TGTGCCAGCAGTTCCCGACAGGGGGGCCCCGATACGCAGTATTTT
>NA|TRBJ2-3|TRBV25-1|NA
CASSGRRATDTQYF
TGTGCCAGCAGTGGGCGGAGGGCTACAGATACGCAGTATTTT
>NA|TRBJ2-1|TRBV4-2|TRBD2
CASSQEPNLAGAGDGEQFF
TGTGCCAGCAGCCAAGAACCTAATCTAGCGGGAGCGGGAGACGGTGAGCAGTTCTTC
>once|TRBJ2-5|TRBV15|TRBD1
CATSRGTGGGETQYF
TGTGCCACCAGCAGAGGTACAGGGGGCGGGGAGACCCAGTACTTC
>many|TRBJ2-7|TRBV5-8|TRBD1
CASTTTGTGSYEQYF
TGTGCCAGCACCACAACCGGGACAGGGTCTTACGAGCAGTACTTC
>NA|TRBJ2-3|TRBV7-9|TRBD2
CASSLALGLAGLTDTQYF
TGTGCCAGCAGCTTAGCCCTGGGACTAGCGGGTTTGACAGATACGCAGTATTTT
>NA|TRBJ1-1|TRBV6-2/TRBV6-3|NA
CASSRRGGSTEAFF
TGTGCCAGCAGTAGGAGGGGCGGGAGCACTGAAGCTTTCTTT
>NA|TRBJ2-7|TRBV6-2/TRBV6-3|NA
CASSSWASSYEQYF
TGTGCCAGCAGTTCGTGGGCCAGCTCCTACGAGCAGTACTTC
>NA|TRBJ1-1|TRBV21-1|NA
CASTGQLFWYTEAFF
TGTGCCAGCACCGGACAATTATTTTGGTACACTGAAGCTTTCTTT
>few|TRBJ2-6|TRBV18|NA
CASSPTAGANVLTF
TGTGCCAGCTCGCCGACAGCTGGGGCCAACGTCCTGACTTTC
>NA|TRBJ2-3|TRBV15|NA
CATSRDLADSADTQYF
TGTGCCACCAGCAGAGATCTGGCAGATTCAGCAGATACGCAGTATTTT
>NA|TRBJ2-3|TRBV5-1|NA
CASSLVGVGTDTQYF
TGCGCCAGCAGCTTGGTAGGGGTTGGCACAGATACGCAGTATTTT
>NA|TRBJ2-7|TRBV25-1|TRBD2
CATGGRNEQYF
TGTGCGACCGGCGGGAGGAACGAGCAGTACTTC
>NA|TRBJ2-7|TRBV15|TRBD2
CATSREVVSGRRNEQYF
TGTGCCACCAGCAGAGAAGTCGTTAGCGGGAGACGCAACGAGCAGTACTTC
>NA|TRBJ2-1|TRBV5-1|NA
CASSLDSPATNQGQFF
TGCGCCAGCAGCTTGGATAGTCCCGCCACGAACCAGGGGCAGTTCTTC
>few|TRBJ2-7|TRBV18|NA
CASSPSGTYEQYF
TGTGCCAGCTCACCGAGCGGTACCTACGAGCAGTACTTC
>NA|TRBJ2-3|TRBV6-5|NA
CASSYSIVGADTQYF
TGTGCCAGCAGTTACTCTATAGTCGGTGCAGATACGCAGTATTTT
>NA|TRBJ2-1|TRBV7-3|TRBD2
CASSPRLAGTNGQFF
TGTGCCAGCAGCCCGAGACTAGCGGGAACTAATGGGCAGTTCTTC
>NA|TRBJ1-1|TRBV18|NA
CATIGGSTEAFF
TGTGCCACCATTGGCGGCTCCACTGAAGCTTTCTTT
>NA|TRBJ1-6|TRBV28|NA
CASSAPGSPLHF
TGTGCCAGCTCAGCTCCGGGTTCACCCCTCCACTTT
>NA|TRBJ2-3|TRBV7-9|TRBD2
CASTLLAGGGDTQYF
TGTGCCAGCACCTTACTAGCGGGAGGGGGAGATACGCAGTATTTT
>NA|TRBJ1-1|TRBV4-1|NA
CASSQVGGLTEAFF
TGCGCCAGCAGCCAAGTAGGGGGTCTAACTGAAGCTTTCTTT
>NA|TRBJ1-2|TRBV7-9|NA
CASSLSDSNYGYTF
TGTGCCAGCAGCTTATCGGACAGCAACTATGGCTACACCTTC
>NA|TRBJ2-3|TRBV5-1|NA
CASSLRGADTQYF
TGCGCCAGCAGCTTGAGAGGTGCAGATACGCAGTATTTT
>NA|TRBJ2-7|TRBV18|TRBD1
CASSRGQNYEQYF
TGTGCCAGCTCAAGGGGACAGAACTACGAGCAGTACTTC
>NA|TRBJ1-2|TRBV5-1|TRBD1
CASSFQGDYGYTF
TGCGCCAGCAGCTTCCAGGGGGACTATGGCTACACCTTC
>NA|TRBJ2-1|TRBV5-1|NA
CASFIQESSYNEQFF
TGCGCCAGCTTCATACAGGAGAGCTCCTACAATGAGCAGTTCTTC
>NA|TRBJ1-5|TRBV7-2|NA
CASSLNRVNQPQHF
TGTGCCAGCAGCTTAAACAGGGTCAATCAGCCCCAGCATTTT
>NA|TRBJ2-7|TRBV6-1|NA
CASSEVNSPWF
TGTGCCAGCAGTGAAGTGAACTCCCCGTGGTTC
>NA|TRBJ2-2|TRBV2|NA
CASNRVSNTGELFF
TGTGCCAGCAACCGGGTCTCGAACACCGGGGAGCTGTTTTTT
>NA|TRBJ1-2|TRBV11-2|TRBD1
CASSYRQGIGYGYTF
TGTGCCAGCAGTTATAGACAGGGGATCGGCTATGGCTACACCTTC
>once|TRBJ2-1|TRBV2|TRBD2
CASNPGTSVSYNEQFF
TGTGCCAGCAATCCGGGGACTAGCGTCTCCTACAATGAGCAGTTCTTC
>NA|TRBJ2-3|TRBV19|NA
CASRGMWGVDTQYF
TGTGCCAGTAGGGGGATGTGGGGCGTAGATACGCAGTATTTT
>NA|TRBJ1-4|TRBV4-1|NA
CASSRLRAGNEKLFF
TGCGCCAGCAGCCGCCTGAGGGCGGGCAATGAAAAACTGTTTTTT
>NA|TRBJ1-2|TRBV27|NA
CASSLLAGHGYTF
TGTGCCAGCAGTTTATTGGCAGGCCATGGCTACACCTTC
>NA|TRBJ2-5|TRBV5-5|TRBD1
CASSTRTGGEGETQYF
TGTGCCAGCAGCACCCGGACAGGGGGCGAAGGAGAGACCCAGTACTTC
>NA|TRBJ2-1|TRBV13|NA
CASSRGGPRNNEQFF
TGTGCCAGCAGCAGGGGGGGCCCTAGGAACAATGAGCAGTTCTTC
>NA|TRBJ1-3|TRBV5-1|NA
CASSSAGNTIYF
TGCGCCAGCAGCTCCGCGGGAAACACCATATATTTT
>NA|TRBJ1-3|TRBV3-1/TRBV3-2|TRBD1
CASSRDRGLGNTIYF
TGTGCCAGCAGCCGGGACAGGGGGCTTGGAAACACCATATATTTT
>NA|TRBJ2-1|TRBV6-5|NA
CASSTHREQFF
TGTGCCAGCTCCACCCATAGAGAGCAGTTCTTC
>NA|TRBJ2-1|TRBV28|TRBD1
CASSSTGGQGRDYLGNEQFF
TGTGCCAGCAGTTCCACTGGGGGACAGGGAAGGGACTACCTCGGGAATGAGCAGTTCTTC
>NA|TRBJ1-1|TRBV6-5|TRBD1
CASSPPGTDNMAFF
TGTGCCAGCAGTCCCCCCGGGACAGACAATATGGCTTTCTTT
>NA|TRBJ2-7|TRBV6-5|NA
CASREIYEQYF
TGTGCCAGCAGGGAGATTTACGAGCAGTACTTC
>once|TRBJ2-1|TRBV7-2|NA
CASSQGRVVNNEQFF
TGTGCCAGCAGCCAAGGGAGAGTCGTGAACAATGAGCAGTTCTTC
>NA|TRBJ2-1|TRBV1|NA
CTSRTGTGVQESAAKVVTFF
TGCACCAGCAGAACCGGGACAGGGGTTCAGGAATCGGCTGCGAAGGTGGTTACGTTCTTC
>NA|TRBJ2-3|TRBV6-6|TRBD1
CASSPGQGARGTQYF
TGTGCCAGCAGCCCTGGACAGGGGGCCCGTGGTACGCAGTATTTT
>NA|TRBJ2-6|TRBV4-1|NA
CASSLTVGANVLTF
TGCGCCAGCAGCCTGACAGTGGGGGCCAACGTCCTGACTTTC
>NA|TRBJ1-2|TRBV5-1|TRBD1
CASSRWTGRANYGYTF
TGCGCCAGCAGCCGATGGACAGGAAGGGCTAACTATGGCTACACCTTC
>NA|TRBJ1-2|TRBV6-5|TRBD1
CASTGDRGGNGYTF
TGTGCCAGCACTGGGGACAGGGGAGGGAATGGCTACACCTTC
>NA|TRBJ2-7|TRBV11-2|TRBD2
CASSSALAGLSYEQYF
TGTGCCAGCAGTTCTGCATTAGCGGGCCTGTCCTACGAGCAGTACTTC
>NA|TRBJ2-1|TRBV7-8|TRBD2
CASRSSGRPDNEQFF
TGTGCCAGCAGGAGTAGCGGGCGGCCGGACAATGAGCAGTTCTTC
>NA|TRBJ1-2|TRBV7-6|NA
CASSLYGVEGYTF
TGTGCCAGCAGCTTGTACGGGGTTGAAGGCTACACCTTC